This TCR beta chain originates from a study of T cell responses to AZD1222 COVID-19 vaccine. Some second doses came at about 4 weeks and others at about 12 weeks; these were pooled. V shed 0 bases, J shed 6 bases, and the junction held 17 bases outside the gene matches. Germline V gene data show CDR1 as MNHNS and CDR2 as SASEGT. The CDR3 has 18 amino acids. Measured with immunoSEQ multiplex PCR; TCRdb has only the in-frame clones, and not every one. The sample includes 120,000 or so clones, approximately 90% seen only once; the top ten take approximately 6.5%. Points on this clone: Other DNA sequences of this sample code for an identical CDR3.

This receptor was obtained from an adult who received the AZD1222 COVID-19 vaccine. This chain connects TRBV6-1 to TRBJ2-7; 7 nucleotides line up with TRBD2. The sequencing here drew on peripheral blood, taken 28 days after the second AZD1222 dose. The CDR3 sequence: CASSEAGRLRWSGGEQYF. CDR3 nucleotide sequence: TGTGCCAGCAGTGAAGCAGGTAGGCTACGCTGGTCGGGGGGCGAGCAGTACTTC.